This T cell receptor beta chain was obtained from a study of T cells in Graves' hyperthyroidism and ophthalmopathy. Study-level findings and limits: It was a median around 6 months before onset that the model predicted ophthalmopathy.

CDR1 and CDR2 (germline): SQVTM, ANQGSEA. The V end lost 0 bases, the J end lost 3 bases, and 8 bases lay between the germline ends. CDR3 size: 13 residues. Researchers took RNA transcripts and amplified the TCR beta CDR3 regions from them. HTBI primers were the set used in a first-round RT-PCR of the TCR CDR3. TCRdb redid the calling of the multiplex PCR reads with MiXCR, one entry per CDR3 protein. The sample carries hundreds of thousands of distinct CDR3 sequences, 15% to 20% recorded once. This clonotype occurred a few times. Its target is not known. V is TRBV29-1 and J is TRBJ2-5; D remains unclear. The TCR was taken from a woman in her twenties or thirties with Graves' hyperthyroidism. Sequenced input: blood. The CDR3 here is CSVEDTLKETQYF. The CDR3 DNA is TGCAGCGTTGAAGATACCTTAAAAGAGACCCAGTACTTC.